This TCR beta chain was sequenced during a study of identical twins. Findings of the study overall: Cord blood beta clonotypes present at high abundance carried fewer insertions; no such pattern appeared in memory repertoires. With monozygotic twins, out-of-frame TCR alpha sharing exceeded what models estimated.

TCRdb reprocessed the 5' RACE reads with MiXCR, giving one entry per CDR3 protein. Of roughly 350,000 distinct CDR3 sequences listed, about 12% were seen once; the top ten hold approximately 7.6%. V was trimmed by 0 bases and J by 9 bases, leaving 9 bases between them. The CDR3 is 14 amino acids. Germline CDR1 ENHRY, CDR2 SYGVKD. This clonotype has only a few counts. Antigen specificity is unknown. These sequences were also reported in another study, on yellow fever vaccine responses in identical twins.

The gene calls are TRBV10-3 and TRBJ2-6; D gene ambiguous. The receptor was isolated from a woman under 30 in good health. Sequencing used CD8+ T cells sorted from blood. Here the CDR3 reads CAISESGTYNVLTF. In nucleotides, the CDR3 is TGTGCCATCAGTGAGTCGGGAACATACAACGTCCTGACTTTC.